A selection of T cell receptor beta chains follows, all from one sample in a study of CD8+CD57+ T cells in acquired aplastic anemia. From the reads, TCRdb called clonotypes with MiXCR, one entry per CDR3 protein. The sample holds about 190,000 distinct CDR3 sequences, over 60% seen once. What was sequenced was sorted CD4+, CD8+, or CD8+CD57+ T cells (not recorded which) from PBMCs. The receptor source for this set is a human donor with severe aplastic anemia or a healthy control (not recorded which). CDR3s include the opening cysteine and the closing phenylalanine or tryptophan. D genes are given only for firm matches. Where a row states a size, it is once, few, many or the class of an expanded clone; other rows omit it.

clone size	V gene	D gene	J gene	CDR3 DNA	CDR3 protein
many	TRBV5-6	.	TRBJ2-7	TGTGCCAGCAGCTTGGGTTCAGGGTACGAGCAGTACTTC	CASSLGSGYEQYF
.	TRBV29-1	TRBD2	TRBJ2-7	TGCAGCGCCCATCCTGGAGGAAGCGGGAGGGCCTTGAGGGAGCAGTACTTC	CSAHPGGSGRALREQYF
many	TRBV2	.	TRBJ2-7	TGTGCCTCAGCAATAGACTACGAGCAGTACTTC	CASAIDYEQYF
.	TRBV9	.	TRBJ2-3	TGTGCCAGCAGCGTGGATACGGGTATGTCGTACAATGAGCAGTATTTT	CASSVDTGMSYNEQYF
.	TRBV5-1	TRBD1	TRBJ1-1	TGCGCCAGCAGCGAGACAGGGATGAACACTGAAGCTTTCTTT	CASSETGMNTEAFF
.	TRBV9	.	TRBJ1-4	TGTGCCAGCAGCGTATCACTGAATGAAAAACTGTTTTTT	CASSVSLNEKLFF
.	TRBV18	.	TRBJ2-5	TGTGCCAGCCTACAGCGGGCGCCCGTCGGCCAGGAAGAAGAGACCCAGTACTTC	CASLQRAPVGQEEETQYF
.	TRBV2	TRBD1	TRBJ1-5	TGTGCCAGCAACGACAGGGATAGCAATCAGCCCCGGCATTTT	CASNDRDSNQPRHF
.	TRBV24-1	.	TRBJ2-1	TGTGCCACCTCAGGGCCTTTTAATGAGCAGTTCTTC	CATSGPFNEQFF
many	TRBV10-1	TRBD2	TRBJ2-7	TGCGCCAGCAGGACTAGCGGCTACGAGCAGTACTTC	CASRTSGYEQYF
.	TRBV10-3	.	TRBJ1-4	TGTGCCATCAGTGACTTAGGGAGAACTAATGAAAAACTGTTTTTT	CAISDLGRTNEKLFF
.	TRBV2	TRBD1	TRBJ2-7	TGTGCCAGCAGTGTATATTCCGGGACAGGGAACTTC	CASSVYSGTGNF
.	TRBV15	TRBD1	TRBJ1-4	TGTGCCACCAGCAGACAGGGGGCGCGAGGGGAAAAACTGTTTTTT	CATSRQGARGEKLFF
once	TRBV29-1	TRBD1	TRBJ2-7	TGCAGCGTCGTCGGACAGGGATCCTACGAGCAGTACTTC	CSVVGQGSYEQYF
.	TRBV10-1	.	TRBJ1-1	TGCGCCAGCTTGACAGTGACGAACACTGAAGCTTTCTTT	CASLTVTNTEAFF
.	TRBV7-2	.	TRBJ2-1	TGTGCCAGCAGCTTAGCCTACGCTTCCTACAATGAGCAGTTCTTC	CASSLAYASYNEQFF
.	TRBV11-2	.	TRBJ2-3	TGTGCCAGCGGCTTAGGGGGGGGGGGCGCGTATTTT	CASGLGGGGAYF
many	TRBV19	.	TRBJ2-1	TGTGCCAGTAGCGAGGGCAATGAGCAGTTCTTC	CASSEGNEQFF
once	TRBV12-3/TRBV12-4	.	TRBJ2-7	TGTGCCAGTTGCCAGGCCAGGGGACCATACGAGCAGTACTTC	CASCQARGPYEQYF
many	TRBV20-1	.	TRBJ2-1	TGCAGTGCTGTCCACGATAGCTCCTACAATGAGCAGTTCTTC	CSAVHDSSYNEQFF
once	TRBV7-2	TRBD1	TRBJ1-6	TGTGCCAGCGGTCACCAGACCATCCGGGACAGGGGCAATTCACCCCTCCACTTT	CASGHQTIRDRGNSPLHF
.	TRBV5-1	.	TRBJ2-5	TGCGCCAGCAGCCCCGGCGGAGGGGGCGATGAGACCCAGTACTTC	CASSPGGGGDETQYF
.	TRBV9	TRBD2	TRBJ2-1	TGTGCCAGCAGCGTAGATGGACTAGCGGGGGGAAATGAGCAGTTCTTC	CASSVDGLAGGNEQFF
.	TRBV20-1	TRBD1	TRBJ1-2	TGCAGTGCTAGGGCTGGCAGGGGGCGGTATGGCTACACCTTC	CSARAGRGRYGYTF
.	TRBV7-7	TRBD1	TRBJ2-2	TGTGCTAGCAGCCGACAGGGAGATGCCGGGGAGCTGTTTTTT	CASSRQGDAGELFF
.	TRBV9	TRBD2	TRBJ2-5	TGTGCCAGCAGCGTAGGGGTTAGCGGGGGGACGTCCCAAGAGACCCAGTACTTC	CASSVGVSGGTSQETQYF
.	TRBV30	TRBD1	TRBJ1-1	TGTGCCTGGAGTGACAGGGGACCGAACACTGAAGCTTTCTTT	CAWSDRGPNTEAFF
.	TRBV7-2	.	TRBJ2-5	TGTGCCAGCAGATCCGGGACCTGGGGGGAGACCCAGTACTTC	CASRSGTWGETQYF
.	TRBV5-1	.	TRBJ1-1	TGCGCCAGCAGCTACGACCGCCGGGGAGCTTTCTTT	CASSYDRRGAFF
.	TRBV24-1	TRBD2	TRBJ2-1	TGTGCCACCAGTGATTTGGGACTAGCGGGAGGGCGAGACAATGAGCAGTTCTTC	CATSDLGLAGGRDNEQFF